This TCR beta chain was profiled in a study of OX40 agonist ivuxolimab in advanced cancers. Regarding the study as a whole: Researchers report that CD8+ T cells had, on average, more expanded clones than CD4+.

Clones were read by immunoSEQ multiplex PCR, and TCRdb kept only the in-frame ones, dropping some. The table includes roughly 21,000 clones, approximately 89% detected once. The CDR3 covers 16 residues. Germline V gene data show CDR1 as WNHNN and CDR2 as SYGVQD (reference sequence). V was clipped by 9 bases and J by 1 base, with 20 bases between them. Details on this clone: Its antigen remains unknown.

This receptor was identified in an adult with an advanced solid tumor such as melanoma, head and neck, liver or kidney cancer. The chain recombines TRBV10-1 with TRBJ2-3, with D maybe TRBD1 (6 bases). Sequenced here: CD4+ or CD8+ T cells sorted from blood, sampled in a trial of the OX40 agonist ivuxolimab. The CDR3 nucleotides are TGCGCCAGAGGGGCAGGCAGGGGTTTGGGCACAGATACGCAGTATTTT. The encoded protein is CARGAGRGLGTDTQYF.